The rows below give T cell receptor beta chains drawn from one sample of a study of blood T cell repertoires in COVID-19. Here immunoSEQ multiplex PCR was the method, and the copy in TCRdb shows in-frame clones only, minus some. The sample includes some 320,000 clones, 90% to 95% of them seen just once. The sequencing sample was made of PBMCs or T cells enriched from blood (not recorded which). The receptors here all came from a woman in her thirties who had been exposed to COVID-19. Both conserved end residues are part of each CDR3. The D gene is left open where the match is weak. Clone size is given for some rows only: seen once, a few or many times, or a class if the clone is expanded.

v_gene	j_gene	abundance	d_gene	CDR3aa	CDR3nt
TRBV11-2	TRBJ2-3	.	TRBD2	CASSLGRGGRDTQYF	TGTGCCAGCAGCTTAGGACGGGGGGGCCGAGATACGCAGTATTTT
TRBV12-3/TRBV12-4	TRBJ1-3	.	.	CATNNMGNTIYF	TGTGCCACAAACAATATGGGAAACACCATATATTTT
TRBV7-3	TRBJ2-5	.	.	CASSSGLQETQYF	TGTGCCAGCAGCTCGGGACTCCAAGAGACCCAGTACTTC
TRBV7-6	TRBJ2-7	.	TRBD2	CASSRRGGISTTYEQYF	TGTGCCAGCAGCAGACGGGGGGGGATTAGCACTACCTACGAGCAGTACTTC
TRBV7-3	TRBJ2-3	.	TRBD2	CASSGGGPTDTQYF	TGTGCCAGCAGCGGCGGGGGGCCCACAGATACGCAGTATTTT
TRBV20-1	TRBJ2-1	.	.	CSARDNEQFF	TGCAGTGCCAGGGACAATGAGCAGTTCTTC
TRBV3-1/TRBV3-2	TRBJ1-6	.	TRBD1	CASSQGQANSPLHF	TGTGCCAGCAGCCAGGGACAGGCAAATTCACCCCTCCACTTT
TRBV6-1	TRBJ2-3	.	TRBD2	CASSEYPGGPADTQYF	TGTGCCAGCAGTGAATATCCGGGGGGGCCAGCAGATACGCAGTATTTT
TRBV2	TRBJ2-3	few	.	CASSDPTGTQYF	TGTGCCAGCAGTGATCCTACTGGTACGCAGTATTTT
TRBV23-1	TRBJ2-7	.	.	CASSPQVSYEQYF	TGCGCCAGCAGTCCCCAGGTGTCCTACGAGCAGTACTTC
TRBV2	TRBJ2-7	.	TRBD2	CARGGDSYEQYF	TGTGCCAGGGGAGGGGACTCCTACGAGCAGTACTTC
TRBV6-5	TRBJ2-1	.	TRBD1	CASSYLGTGDGEQFF	TGTGCCAGCAGTTACCTCGGGACAGGTGATGGTGAGCAGTTCTTC
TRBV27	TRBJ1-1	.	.	CATSLAGENTEAFF	TGTGCCACCTCACTAGCGGGGGAGAACACTGAAGCTTTCTTT
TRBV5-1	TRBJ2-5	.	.	CASSLFMTGEETQYF	TGCGCCAGCAGCCTGTTTATGACCGGGGAAGAGACCCAGTACTTC
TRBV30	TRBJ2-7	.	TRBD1	CAWRGQGSYEQYF	TGTGCCTGGAGGGGACAGGGGAGCTACGAGCAGTACTTC
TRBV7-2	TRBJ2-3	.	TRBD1	CASSRNPGQGTDTQYF	TGTGCCAGCAGTCGCAACCCGGGACAGGGCACAGATACGCAGTATTTT
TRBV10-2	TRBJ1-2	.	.	CASTRGDPANDPDGYTF	TGCGCCAGCACCCGGGGGGACCCAGCGAACGATCCTGATGGCTACACCTTC
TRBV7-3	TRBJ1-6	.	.	CASSQMGSSYNSPLHF	TGTGCCAGCAGCCAGATGGGGAGCTCCTATAATTCACCCCTCCACTTT
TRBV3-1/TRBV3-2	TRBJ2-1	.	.	CASSPAASHNEQFF	TGTGCCAGCAGCCCGGCGGCGAGCCACAATGAGCAGTTCTTC
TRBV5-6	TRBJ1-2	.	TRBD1	CASSLGQGALGYTF	TGTGCCAGCAGCTTGGGGCAGGGGGCGCTTGGCTACACCTTC
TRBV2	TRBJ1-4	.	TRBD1	CASIVGQGQATNEKLFF	TGTGCCAGCATTGTGGGACAGGGCCAAGCAACTAATGAAAAACTGTTTTTT
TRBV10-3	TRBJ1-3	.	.	CAISELRGNTIYF	TGTGCCATCAGTGAGTTGAGAGGAAACACCATATATTTT
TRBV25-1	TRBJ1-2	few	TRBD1	CASSDRNGAGGGYTF	TGTGCCAGCAGTGACCGAAATGGGGCAGGGGGAGGCTACACCTTC
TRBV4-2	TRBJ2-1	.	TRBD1	CASSPTGPEQFF	TGTGCCAGCAGCCCGACAGGGCCTGAGCAGTTCTTC
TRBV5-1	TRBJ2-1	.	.	CASSLDGGAYNEQFF	TGCGCCAGCAGCTTAGATGGGGGCGCGTACAATGAGCAGTTCTTC
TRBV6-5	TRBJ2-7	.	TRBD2	CASSPRSGGPYEQYF	TGTGCCAGCAGTCCCCGGTCGGGGGGGCCCTACGAGCAGTACTTC
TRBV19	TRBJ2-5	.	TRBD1	CASKDRGRETQYF	TGTGCCAGTAAGGACAGGGGGCGGGAGACCCAGTACTTC
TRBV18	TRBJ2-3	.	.	CASSPPYSGGTDTQYF	TGTGCCAGCTCACCGCCCTACTCCGGTGGCACAGATACGCAGTATTTT
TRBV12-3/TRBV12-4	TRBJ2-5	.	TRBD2	CASSLYGGETQYF	TGTGCCAGCAGTTTGTACGGGGGGGAGACCCAGTACTTC
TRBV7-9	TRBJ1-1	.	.	CASSSTGRYTEAFF	TGTGCCAGCAGCTCCACAGGGAGATACACTGAAGCTTTCTTT
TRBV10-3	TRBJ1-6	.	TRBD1	CAISASRGLGDSPLHF	TGTGCCATCAGTGCCTCGAGGGGGCTGGGAGATTCACCCCTCCACTTT
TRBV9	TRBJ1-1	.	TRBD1	CASSETGMETEAFF	TGTGCCAGCAGCGAGACAGGGATGGAAACTGAAGCTTTCTTT
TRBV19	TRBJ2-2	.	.	CASSTGGLGGAGELFF	TGTGCCAGTAGTACGGGGGGCCTCGGGGGCGCCGGGGAGCTGTTTTTT
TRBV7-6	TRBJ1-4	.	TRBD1	CASSARTGGNEKLFF	TGTGCCAGCAGCGCCCGGACAGGGGGAAATGAAAAACTGTTTTTT
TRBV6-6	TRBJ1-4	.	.	CASSSGGPGSLF	TGTGCCAGCAGTTCCGGGGGGCCAGGGAGTCTTTTT
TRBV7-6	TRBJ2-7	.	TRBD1	CASSPGQGPNYEQYF	TGTGCCAGCAGCCCCGGACAGGGACCTAACTACGAGCAGTACTTC
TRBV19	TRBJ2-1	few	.	CASTLGRGPRNEQFF	TGTGCCAGTACCCTGGGTAGAGGGCCACGTAATGAGCAGTTCTTC
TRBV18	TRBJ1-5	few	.	CASSLQGSQPQHF	TGTGCCAGCTCACTGCAGGGCTCTCAGCCCCAGCATTTT
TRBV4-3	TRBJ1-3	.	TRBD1	CASSQGPGQGAHGNTIYF	TGCGCCAGCAGCCAAGGCCCGGGACAGGGGGCGCACGGAAACACCATATATTTT
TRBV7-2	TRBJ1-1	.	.	CASSLMMGGNTEAFF	TGTGCCAGCAGCCTGATGATGGGGGGTAACACTGAAGCTTTCTTT
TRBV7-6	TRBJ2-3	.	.	CASSPRHDTQYF	TGTGCCAGCAGCCCTAGGCACGATACGCAGTATTTT
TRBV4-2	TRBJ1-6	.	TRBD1	CASSLGQGRRSPLHF	TGTGCCAGCAGCTTAGGACAGGGCCGACGGTCACCCCTCCACTTT
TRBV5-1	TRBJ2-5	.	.	CASSLTTTTQETQYF	TGCGCCAGCAGCCTAACGACTACCACTCAAGAGACCCAGTACTTC
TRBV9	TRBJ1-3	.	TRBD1	CASSVEGAKGNTIYF	TGTGCCAGCAGCGTGGAGGGGGCGAAAGGAAACACCATATATTTT
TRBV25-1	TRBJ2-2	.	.	CASTPTEAGELFF	TGTGCCAGCACTCCCACGGAGGCCGGGGAGCTGTTTTTT
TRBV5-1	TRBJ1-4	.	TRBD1	CASSPRTGDELFF	TGCGCCAGCAGCCCGCGGACAGGCGACGAACTGTTTTTT
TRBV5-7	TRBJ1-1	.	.	CASSLPGQLEAFF	TGTGCCAGCAGCTTGCCCGGACAGCTTGAAGCTTTCTTT
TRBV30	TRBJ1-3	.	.	CAWSPGLYSGNTIYF	TGTGCCTGGAGTCCCGGGTTGTACTCTGGAAACACCATATATTTT
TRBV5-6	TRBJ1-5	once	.	CASSLGHRSNQPQHF	TGTGCCAGCAGCTTGGGACACCGCAGCAATCAGCCCCAGCATTTT
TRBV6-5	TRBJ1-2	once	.	CASIMMDSYYGYTF	TGTGCCAGCATTATGATGGACAGTTACTATGGCTACACCTTC
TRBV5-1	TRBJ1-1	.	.	CASSLKTEMNTEAFF	TGCGCCAGCAGCCTAAAGACAGAAATGAACACTGAAGCTTTCTTT